In this sample, the clone carrying this T cell receptor (beta chain) turned up many times. The antigen remains unidentified. Unique molecular identifiers were added to individual cDNA molecules. From the 5' RACE reads, TCRdb called clonotypes with MiXCR, one entry per CDR3 protein. The sample lists 70,000 or so distinct CDR3 sequences; about an eighth were seen once. The data are from a study of early T cells in non-severe SARS-CoV-2 infection. General observations from the study: Anti-spike CD8 responses were favored by VDJdb matching, which missed private and CD4 specificities.

The CDR3 length is 15 residues. V was shortened by 3 bases and J by 0 bases, with 13 bases between the two germline ends. From germline, CDR1 is SQVTM and CDR2 ANQGSEA. The V gene is TRBV29-1, the J gene TRBJ2-3; possible D gene TRBD1, 6 bases. This sequence was found in an adult who was a healthcare worker with PCR-confirmed SARS-CoV-2 infection or an uninfected control (not recorded which). The sample consisted of whole blood. CDR3 residues: CSVDWTETSTDTQYF. The CDR3 DNA follows: TGCAGCGTTGATTGGACAGAGACTAGCACAGATACGCAGTATTTT.